This T cell receptor (beta chain) was profiled in a study of T cells in localized non-small cell lung cancer. The count of this clone is one. The target antigen is unknown. Findings and limits, study-wide: With higher T cell density in blood came longer overall survival. Median approximately 61 top-100 tumor clones were shared with paired adjacent lung. The study found T cell clonality highest in uninvolved adjacent lung, above tumor.

Germline V gene lookup returns CDR1 LGHNT and CDR2 FRNRAP. J gave up 9 bases and V 5 bases, and 7 bases lay outside the gene matches. The CDR3 contains 14 residues. TCRdb's table, derived via immunoSEQ multiplex PCR, lists solely in-frame clones and lacks some. Among about 41,000 clones listed, roughly 86% were seen once. The TCR sequence derives from a female donor aged 60 or older with stage I squamous cell lung carcinoma. This chain joins TRBV12-5 and TRBJ2-1; 10 bases are a match to TRBD2. The sequencing here drew on peripheral blood, taken before any cancer treatment. CDR3 in amino acids: CASGGASGRSEQFF. CDR3 nucleotide sequence: TGTGCTAGTGGTGGGGCTAGCGGGAGATCTGAGCAGTTCTTC.